The 9 T cell receptor beta chains presented below share a single source sample, sequenced in a study of CD8 T cells in Susac syndrome. Random hexamers primed reverse transcription of about 0.45 to 1 ug RNA. TCRdb re-derived calls from the immunoSEQ multiplex PCR reads in MiXCR, one entry per CDR3 protein. The sample shows some 130,000 distinct CDR3 sequences, around 95% of them seen only once. The sample comprised CD8+ T cells from PBMCs. The receptors were gathered from a human donor with Susac syndrome.

The chain combines TRBV9 with TRBJ1-1; no clear D gene. From germline, CDR1 is SGDLS and CDR2 YYNGEE. This CDR3 is 16 amino acids long. V gave up 1 base and J gave up 0 bases, with 13 bases separating them. The CDR3 region is CASSVTGYPMNTEAFF. CDR3 coding DNA: TGTGCCAGCAGCGTAACGGGTTACCCCATGAACACTGAAGCTTTCTTT.

The rearrangement joins TRBV13 to TRBJ2-4; no reliable D call. From germline, CDR1 is PRHDT and CDR2 FYEKMQ (reference sequence). The V and J ends lost 4 bases and 0 bases respectively, with 7 bases between them. The CDR3 is 14 amino acids. CDR3 bases: TGTGCCAGCAGCTCTGATATAGCCAAAAACATTCAGTACTTC. Amino acids: CASSSDIAKNIQYF.

This clonotype was seen only once. The V and J genes are TRBV29-1 and TRBJ2-7; D not certain. Trimming cost V 0 bases and J 2 bases, with 8 bases left between them. This CDR3 is 13 amino acids long. The germline V gene has CDR1 SQVTM and CDR2 ANQGSEA. As DNA, the CDR3 is TGCAGCGTTGAAGAGGCCAGGACCTACGAGCAGTACTTC. Protein sequence: CSVEEARTYEQYF.

This chain links TRBV27 with TRBJ2-3, with 7 bases lining up with TRBD2. Germline assignment: CDR1 MNHEY and CDR2 SMNVEV (reference sequence). CDR3 length: 16 residues. J gave up 4 bases and V 4 bases, and 11 bases lay outside the gene matches. The CDR3 DNA reads as TGTGCCAGCAGTTCCCTGGGGGGGGTGGGGGCAGATACGCAGTATTTT. Its translation is CASSSLGGVGADTQYF.

This clonotype is a singleton in its sample. The chain carries TRBV25-1 and TRBJ2-7; the D is unclear. The germline CDR1 and CDR2 sequences are MGHDK and SYGVNS. V was shortened by 8 bases and J by 3 bases, with 5 bases between the two germline ends. This CDR3 contains 10 residues. This CDR3 reads CASGNYEQYF. The CDR3 coding sequence is TGTGCCAGCGGAAACTACGAGCAGTACTTC.

This sequence joins TRBV27 and TRBJ2-7; 7 bases agree with TRBD1. The V gene end was trimmed by 8 bases and the J gene end by 4 bases; junction bases not matched to a gene: 5. CDR1 is MNHEY, CDR2 SMNVEV, per germline (reference sequence). CDR3 length: 12 residues. DNA of the CDR3: TGTGCCAGCCGTGGCAGGGGGTACGAGCAGTACTTC. Protein product: CASRGRGYEQYF.

This chain joins TRBV28 and TRBJ2-7, with unresolved D. The CDR3 is made up of 12 amino acids. Germline CDR1 and CDR2: MDHEN and SYDVKM. V gave up 2 bases and J gave up 7 bases, with 9 bases separating them. In nucleotides, the CDR3 is TGTGCCAGCAGTTTACCGGTGCGGGAGCAGTACTTC. Translating it yields CASSLPVREQYF. The whole variable domain, remainder taken from reference TRBV28 and TRBJ2-7, is DVKVTQSSRYLVKRTGEKVFLECVQDMDHENMFWYRQDPGLGLRLIYFSYDVKMKEKGDIPEGYSVSREKKERFSLILESASTNQTSMYLCASSLPVREQYFGPGTRLTVT.

J is TRBJ2-7 and V is TRBV28; tentative D call: TRBD1 (6 bases). Trimming took off 5 bases at V and 6 bases at J, with 20 bases between the two ends. CDR3 size: 15 residues. CDR1 and CDR2 from the germline V gene are MDHEN and SYDVKM. The CDR3 loop reads CASSETRTGILEQYF. DNA for the CDR3: TGTGCCAGCAGTGAGACTCGTACAGGGATACTCGAGCAGTACTTC.

The rearrangement uses TRBV20-1 and TRBJ2-3, with D perhaps matching TRBD2 (6 bases). The CDR3 consists of 12 residues. The germline V gene has CDR1 DFQATT and CDR2 SNEGSKA (reference sequence). V was trimmed by 5 bases and J by 6 bases, leaving 12 bases between them. This CDR3 is CSASSGLDTQYF. The CDR3 DNA is TGCAGTGCTTCAAGCGGGCTCGATACGCAGTATTTT.